The rows below give T cell receptor beta chains drawn from one sample of a study of blood T cell repertoires in COVID-19. Profiled with immunoSEQ multiplex PCR; TCRdb holds only in-frame clones, not every one. The sample has 200,000 to 250,000 clones, under 90% seen once. Sequencing was performed on PBMCs or T cells enriched from blood (not recorded which). These receptors were obtained from a woman in her sixties or seventies who had recovered from COVID-19. Both conserved end residues are part of each CDR3. The order of the fields is J gene, V gene, clone size, CDR3 length, CDR3 protein. Clone size is given for some rows only: seen once, a few or many times, or a class if the clone is expanded.

TRBJ1-2	TRBV9	NA	15	CASRSPGTIIAGYTF
TRBJ1-5	TRBV19	NA	16	CASSILGQGGNQPQHF
TRBJ2-2	TRBV5-6	once	15	CASPLGTANTGELFF
TRBJ1-2	TRBV2	NA	13	CASSVGGSYGYTF
TRBJ1-2	TRBV18	NA	14	CASSTTDGLYGYTF
TRBJ1-1	TRBV5-1	NA	15	CASSWGTGEYTEAFF
TRBJ2-2	TRBV2	NA	14	CASRIQGAGGELFF
TRBJ2-1	TRBV19	once	14	CASSIQGAYNEQFF
TRBJ2-3	TRBV6-2/TRBV6-3	NA	20	CASSYPPRTGTSLDTDTQYF
TRBJ1-6	TRBV12-3/TRBV12-4	NA	13	CASPKRGNSPLHF
TRBJ2-3	TRBV6-5	few	15	CASSLTSGGTDTQYF
TRBJ2-5	TRBV10-3	NA	16	CAISESGAGGRETQYF
TRBJ1-1	TRBV7-9	NA	13	CASEQVVSTEAFF
TRBJ2-1	TRBV11-2	few	19	CASSLEGSFSGGAYNEQFF
TRBJ2-7	TRBV5-6	NA	13	CASSPGGQGEQYF
TRBJ2-7	TRBV6-2/TRBV6-3	NA	16	CASSYPRQVTSYEQYF
TRBJ2-3	TRBV6-5	NA	13	CASSPQGADTQYF
TRBJ2-5	TRBV25-1	NA	15	CASSETTGAGETQYF
TRBJ2-1	TRBV6-5	once	14	CASILGTWDNEQFF
TRBJ2-2	TRBV7-2	NA	14	CSSSAFLDTGELFF
TRBJ1-1	TRBV9	NA	14	CASRQEPTNTEAFF
TRBJ1-3	TRBV12-3/TRBV12-4	NA	13	CASTQLGGNTIYF
TRBJ1-1	TRBV6-5	NA	13	CASEKGGKTEAFF
TRBJ2-1	TRBV7-9	NA	15	CASSGQGNPYNEQFF
TRBJ1-6	TRBV6-5	NA	16	CASSYKYGADNSPLHF